This T cell receptor beta chain derives from a study of blood T cell repertoires in COVID-19. Study details: COVID-19 samples, acute and convalescent, were from the United States, Italy and Spain. Sources were T cells, B-cell-depleted T cells, or PBMCs; the material itself was cDNA or gDNA.

Methods used by the authors: Reference gene primers were amplified, and this amplification served to estimate nucleated cell counts. Assay used: immunoSEQ multiplex PCR; TCRdb lists only in-frame clones, some missing. Clone size and the V and J calls come from that table; the DNA yielded D and trimming. The sample includes about 87,000 clones, about 87% of them seen just once. The clonotype originates from a man aged 35-49 years with acute or convalescent COVID-19. The sample consisted of peripheral blood.

CDR3 sequence (DNA): TGTGCCAGCAGCTTGGGGACTTTGGGCTACGAGCAGTACTTC. It yields the protein CASSLGTLGYEQYF. This chain uses TRBV11-3 with TRBJ2-7, with TRBD2 as a possible D gene (6 bases). Germline V lookup: CDR1 SGHNT, CDR2 YENEEA. The CDR3 is made up of 14 amino acids. Trimming shortened V by 3 bases and J by 3 bases, and 12 bases separated the two germline ends.